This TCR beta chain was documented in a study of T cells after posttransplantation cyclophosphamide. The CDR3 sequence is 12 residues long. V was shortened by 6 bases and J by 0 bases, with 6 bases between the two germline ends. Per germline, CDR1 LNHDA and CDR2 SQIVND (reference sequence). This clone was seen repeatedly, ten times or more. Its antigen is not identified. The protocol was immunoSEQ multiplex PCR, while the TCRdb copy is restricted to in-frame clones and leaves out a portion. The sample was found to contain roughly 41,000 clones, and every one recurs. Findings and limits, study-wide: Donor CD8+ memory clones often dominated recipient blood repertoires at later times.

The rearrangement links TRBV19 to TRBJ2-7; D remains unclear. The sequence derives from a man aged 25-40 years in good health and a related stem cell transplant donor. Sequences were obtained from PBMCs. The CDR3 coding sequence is TGTGCCAGTAGCTCTCCCTCCTACGAGCAGTACTTC. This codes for CASSSPSYEQYF.